This T cell receptor beta chain was recorded in a study of T cell responses to AZD1222 COVID-19 vaccine (dated by TCRdb to about 2021). Regarding the research as a whole: AZD1222 recipients given second doses at about 4 weeks or at about 12 weeks were pooled, since spike-specific TCR depth and breadth were not found to differ between the two schedules. TCR sequencing covered roughly 230 trial participants: approximately 200 given two doses of AZD1222 and about 26 given two doses of MenACWY control vaccine. Trial participants were enrolled into age subgroups of 18-55, 56-69 and 70-plus years, which contained approximately 150, 28 and 58 TCR-sequenced participants, respectively.

What the work shows at the level of the full study, not this receptor alone: No day 14 peak-response samples were available, so repertoires were characterized only after the peak T cell response. After two AZD1222 doses, both the breadth and the depth of spike-specific TCRs were significantly higher than at day 0 and than in MenACWY recipients. In the small 56-69-year group, the increase in depth fell short of significance, most likely because of low power. Participants were mostly white British, with more females than males. The authors suggested clonal diversity may have been underestimated. CD4 TCRs associated with the vaccine covered the entire spike protein, and the dominant responses were in regions 160-218 and 743-854. Reportedly, almost half of the unique spike-specific TCRs recognized epitopes lying outside the regions that are mutated in the B.1.351 and B.1.1.7 variants. Conclusions about previously exposed vaccinees were limited because only five to seven AZD1222 recipients were SARS-CoV-2 seropositive at baseline.

The sample's time point label, decoded: baseline before first vaccination. Vaccinee samples were obtained from the UK trials COV001 and COV002, which included a single-blind randomized controlled phase 2/3 trial of AZD1222 (ChAdOx1 nCoV-19) in healthy adults. For TCRbeta chain sequencing, PBMC samples from trial participants were taken at day 0 and at day 28 after the second dose. A note on this clone: Its antigen remains undetermined. No per-base quality is available; no much larger clone lies one base away.

The CDR3 regions of human TCRbeta chains were analyzed by immunosequencing. In the paper's pipeline: Repertoire TCRs were matched against a reference library of SARS-CoV-2-specific TCRs generated with the MIRA antigen-specificity platform. Breadth was defined as the fraction of unique TCRs that were SARS-CoV-2-associated. Depth was defined as the fraction of total T cells that were SARS-CoV-2-associated. Using the MIRA data, each spike-specific TCR was mapped to the spike region that the TCR reacts to and placed in a CD4 or CD8 class. Log10-transformed breadth and depth values were compared by one-way ANOVA with Sidak's multiple comparisons tests. Imported from immuneACCESS, the table was reduced by TCRdb to in-frame sequences with V and J called. These copies leave out some clones; in studies compared against another copy, an unresolved V gene accounts for under half, and the cause of the remainder is not known. V and J calls and clone size are as listed in that table; D and trimming were resolved from the DNA. The sample table holds some 75,000 clones, of which roughly 88% were seen once. The ten biggest clones cover approximately 11% of the sample.

Sequencing was performed on peripheral blood, taken on day 0 of AZD1222 vaccination. This clonotype was sampled from an adult in good health.

Here is the DNA: TGTGCCAGCAGTTTGGGATATGGCTACACCTTC. Its protein is CASSLGYGYTF. This chain joins TRBV6-6 to TRBJ1-2, with the D gene not clear enough to name. The CDR3 holds 11 amino acids from the cysteine to the phenylalanine. The sequence is cut down to CDR3 DNA, 33 bases in frame from base 1. V loses 4 bases of germline sequence and J loses 5 bases, and the interval between the two ends is 5 bases. The germline V gene (reference sequence) provides CDR1 MNHNY and CDR2 SVGAGI.